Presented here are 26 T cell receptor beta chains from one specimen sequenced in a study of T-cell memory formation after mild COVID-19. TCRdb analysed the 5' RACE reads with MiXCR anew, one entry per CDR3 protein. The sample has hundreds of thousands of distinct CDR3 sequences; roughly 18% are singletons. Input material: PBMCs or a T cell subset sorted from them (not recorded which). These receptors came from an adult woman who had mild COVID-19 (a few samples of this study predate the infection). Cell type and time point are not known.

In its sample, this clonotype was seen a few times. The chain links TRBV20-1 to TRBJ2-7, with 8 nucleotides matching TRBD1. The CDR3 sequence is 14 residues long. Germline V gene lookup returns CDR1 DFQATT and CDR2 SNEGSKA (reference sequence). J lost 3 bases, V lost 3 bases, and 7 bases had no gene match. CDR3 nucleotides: TGCAGTGCTAGCGAAAGGACAGGGAACTACGAGCAGTACTTC. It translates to CSASERTGNYEQYF.

The CDR3 DNA sequence: TGTGCCAGCAGCTCCCTGACAGGGAGAGAGACCCAGTACTTC. Translated, it gives CASSSLTGRETQYF. The J gene is TRBJ2-5, the V gene TRBV7-2, with 7 bases that match TRBD1. This CDR3 is 14 amino acids long. Germline lookup yields CDR1 SGHTA and CDR2 FQGNSA. With 4 bases clipped from V and 4 bases from J, the junction kept 6 bases outside the gene matches.

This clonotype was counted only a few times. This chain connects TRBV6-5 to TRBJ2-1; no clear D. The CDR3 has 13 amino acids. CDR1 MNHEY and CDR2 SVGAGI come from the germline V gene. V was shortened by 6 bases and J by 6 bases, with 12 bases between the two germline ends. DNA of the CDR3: TGTGCCAGCAGGCTCCTGGCGGTCAATGAGCAGTTCTTC. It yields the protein CASRLLAVNEQFF.

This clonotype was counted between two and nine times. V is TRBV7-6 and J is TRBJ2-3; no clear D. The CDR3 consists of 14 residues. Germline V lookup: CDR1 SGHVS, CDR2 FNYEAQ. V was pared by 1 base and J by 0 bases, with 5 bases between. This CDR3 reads CASSLVGSTDTQYF. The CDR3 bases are TGTGCCAGCAGCTTAGTTGGTAGCACAGATACGCAGTATTTT.

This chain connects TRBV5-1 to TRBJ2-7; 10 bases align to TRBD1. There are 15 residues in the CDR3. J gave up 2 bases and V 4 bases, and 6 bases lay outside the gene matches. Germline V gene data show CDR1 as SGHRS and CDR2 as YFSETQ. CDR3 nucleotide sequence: TGCGCCAGCAGCCTGACAGGGGGCAGGACCTACGAGCAGTACTTC. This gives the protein CASSLTGGRTYEQYF.

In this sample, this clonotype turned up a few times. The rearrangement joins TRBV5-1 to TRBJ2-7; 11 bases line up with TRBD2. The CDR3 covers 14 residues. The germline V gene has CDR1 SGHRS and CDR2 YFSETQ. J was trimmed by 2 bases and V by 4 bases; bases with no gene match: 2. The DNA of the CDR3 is TGCGCCAGCAGCATGACTAGCGGGACCTACGAGCAGTACTTC. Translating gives CASSMTSGTYEQYF.

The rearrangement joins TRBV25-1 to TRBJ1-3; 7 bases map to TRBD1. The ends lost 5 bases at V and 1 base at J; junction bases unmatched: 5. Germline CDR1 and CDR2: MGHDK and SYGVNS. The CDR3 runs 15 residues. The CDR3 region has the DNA TGTGCCAGCAGTCGAGGACAGGTATCTGGAAACACCATATATTTT. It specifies CASSRGQVSGNTIYF.

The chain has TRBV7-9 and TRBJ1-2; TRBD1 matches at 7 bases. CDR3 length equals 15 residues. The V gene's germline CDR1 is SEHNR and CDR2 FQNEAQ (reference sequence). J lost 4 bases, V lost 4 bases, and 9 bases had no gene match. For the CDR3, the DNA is TGTGCCAGCAGCTCCCCCGGGACAGCTAGCTATGGCTACACCTTC. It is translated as CASSSPGTASYGYTF. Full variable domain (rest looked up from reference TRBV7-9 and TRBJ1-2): DTGVSQNPRHKITKRGQNVTFRCDPISEHNRLYWYRQTLGQGPEFLTYFQNEAQLEKSRLLSDRFSAERPKGSFSTLEIQRTEQGDSAMYLCASSSPGTASYGYTFGSGTRLTVV.

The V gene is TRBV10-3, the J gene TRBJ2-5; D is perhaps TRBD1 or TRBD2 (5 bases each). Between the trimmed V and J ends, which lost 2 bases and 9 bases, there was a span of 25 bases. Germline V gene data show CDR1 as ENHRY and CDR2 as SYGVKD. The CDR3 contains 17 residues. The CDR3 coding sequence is TGTGCCATCAGTGAGAGAGTCCTGGGGGATACCCAAGTGGCCCAGTACTTC. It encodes CAISERVLGDTQVAQYF.

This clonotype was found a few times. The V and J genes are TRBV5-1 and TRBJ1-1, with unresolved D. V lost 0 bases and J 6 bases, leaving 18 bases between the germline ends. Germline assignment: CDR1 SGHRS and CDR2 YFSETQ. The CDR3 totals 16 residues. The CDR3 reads CASSLGLVQNNAEAFF. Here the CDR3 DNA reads TGCGCCAGCAGCTTGGGGTTGGTCCAAAACAACGCTGAAGCTTTCTTT. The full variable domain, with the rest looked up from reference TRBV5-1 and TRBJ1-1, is KAGVTQTPRYLIKTRGQQVTLSCSPISGHRSVSWYQQTPGQGLQFLFEYFSETQRNKGNFPGRFSGRQFSNSRSEMNVSTLELGDSALYLCASSLGLVQNNAEAFFGQGTRLTVV.

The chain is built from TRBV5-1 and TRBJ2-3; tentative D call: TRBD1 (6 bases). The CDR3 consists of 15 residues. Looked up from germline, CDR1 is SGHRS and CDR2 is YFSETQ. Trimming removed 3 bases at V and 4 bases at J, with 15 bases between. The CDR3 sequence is CASSSTGVYADTQYF. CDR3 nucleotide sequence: TGCGCCAGCAGCTCGACAGGAGTATACGCAGATACGCAGTATTTT.

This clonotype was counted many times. CDR3 residues: CASSLASGLTSTDTQYF. The CDR3 DNA follows: TGCGCCAGCAGCTTGGCTTCGGGTCTGACTAGCACAGATACGCAGTATTTT. The chain links TRBV5-1 to TRBJ2-3; no clear D. Per germline, CDR1 SGHRS and CDR2 YFSETQ. CDR3 size: 17 residues. Trimming pared 0 bases from V and 0 bases from J, leaving 14 bases between.

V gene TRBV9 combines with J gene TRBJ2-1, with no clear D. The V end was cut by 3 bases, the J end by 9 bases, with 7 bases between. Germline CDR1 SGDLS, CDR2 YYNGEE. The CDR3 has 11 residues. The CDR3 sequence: CASSAWGEQFF. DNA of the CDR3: TGTGCCAGCAGCGCCTGGGGTGAGCAGTTCTTC.

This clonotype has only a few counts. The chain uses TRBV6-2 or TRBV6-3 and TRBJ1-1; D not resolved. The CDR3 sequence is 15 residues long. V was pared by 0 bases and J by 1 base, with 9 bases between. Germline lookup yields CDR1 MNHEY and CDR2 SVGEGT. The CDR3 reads CASSYSIPANTEAFF. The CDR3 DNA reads TGTGCCAGCAGTTACTCGATCCCAGCGAACACTGAAGCTTTCTTT.

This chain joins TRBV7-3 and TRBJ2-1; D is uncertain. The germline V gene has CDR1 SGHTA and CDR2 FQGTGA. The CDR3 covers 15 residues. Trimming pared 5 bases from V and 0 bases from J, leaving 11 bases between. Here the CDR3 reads CASSEFQASYNEQFF. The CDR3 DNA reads TGTGCCAGCAGCGAATTTCAGGCCTCCTACAATGAGCAGTTCTTC.

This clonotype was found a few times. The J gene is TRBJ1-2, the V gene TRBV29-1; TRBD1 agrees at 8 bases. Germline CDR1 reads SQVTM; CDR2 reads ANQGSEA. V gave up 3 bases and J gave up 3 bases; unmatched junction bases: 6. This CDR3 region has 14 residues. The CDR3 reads CSVEDEGQDYGYTF. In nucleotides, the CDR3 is TGCAGCGTTGAGGATGAGGGACAGGACTATGGCTACACCTTC.

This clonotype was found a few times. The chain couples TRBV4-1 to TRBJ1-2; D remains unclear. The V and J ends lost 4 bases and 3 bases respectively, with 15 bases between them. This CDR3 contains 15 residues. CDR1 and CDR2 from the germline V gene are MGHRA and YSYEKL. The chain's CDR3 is CASSPGFGEDYGYTF. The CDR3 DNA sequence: TGCGCCAGCAGCCCCGGCTTCGGGGAGGACTATGGCTACACCTTC.

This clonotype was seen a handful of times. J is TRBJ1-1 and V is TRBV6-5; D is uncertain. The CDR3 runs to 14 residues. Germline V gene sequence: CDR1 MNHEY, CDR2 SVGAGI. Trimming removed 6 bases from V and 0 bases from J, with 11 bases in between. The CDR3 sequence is CASRGLGLNTEAFF. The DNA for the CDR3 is TGTGCCAGCAGAGGCCTAGGGTTGAACACTGAAGCTTTCTTT.

As DNA, the CDR3 is TGTGCCACCAGCAGAGATCTAGGACTAGAGGGGGAGACCCAGTACTTC. This gives the protein CATSRDLGLEGETQYF. The V call is TRBV15, the J call TRBJ2-5; 7 nucleotides agree with TRBD2. V lost 0 bases and J lost 5; bases outside the gene matches: 9. In germline, CDR1 is LNHNV, CDR2 YYDKDF (reference sequence). CDR3 length equals 16 residues.

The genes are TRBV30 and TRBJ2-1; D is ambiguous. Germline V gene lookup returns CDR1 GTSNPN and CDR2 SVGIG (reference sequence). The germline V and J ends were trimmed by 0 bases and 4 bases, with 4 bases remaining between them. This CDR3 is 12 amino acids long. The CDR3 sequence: CAWSVRYNEQFF. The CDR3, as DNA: TGTGCCTGGAGTGTAAGGTACAATGAGCAGTTCTTC.

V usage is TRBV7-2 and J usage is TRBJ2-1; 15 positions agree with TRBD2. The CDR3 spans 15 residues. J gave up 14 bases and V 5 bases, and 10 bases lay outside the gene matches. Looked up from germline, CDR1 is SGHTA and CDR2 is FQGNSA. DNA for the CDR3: TGTGCCAGCAGCCCCGGACTAGCGGGAGGGTTTAGAGAGTTCTTC. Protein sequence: CASSPGLAGGFREFF. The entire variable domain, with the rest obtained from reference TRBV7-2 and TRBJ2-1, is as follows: GAGVSQSPSNKVTEKGKDVELRCDPISGHTALYWYRQSLGQGLEFLIYFQGNSAPDKSGLPSDRFSAERTGGSVSTLTIQRTQQEDSAVYLCASSPGLAGGFREFFGPGTRLTVL.

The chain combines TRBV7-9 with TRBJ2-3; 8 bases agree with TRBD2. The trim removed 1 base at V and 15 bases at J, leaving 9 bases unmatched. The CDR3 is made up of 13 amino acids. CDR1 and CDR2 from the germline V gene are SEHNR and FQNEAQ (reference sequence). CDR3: CASSLVTAGVVYF. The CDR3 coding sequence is TGTGCCAGCAGCTTAGTGACAGCGGGAGTGGTATATTTT.

The CDR3: CASSEYLATGRNEQFF. The CDR3 bases are TGTGCCAGCAGTGAATATCTCGCGACAGGGAGGAATGAGCAGTTCTTC. The V call is TRBV25-1, the J call TRBJ2-1, with a tentative D call TRBD1 (7 bases). CDR3 length equals 16 residues. V was shortened by 0 bases and J by 7 bases, with 16 bases between the two germline ends. Germline assignment: CDR1 MGHDK and CDR2 SYGVNS. The whole variable domain, remainder taken from reference TRBV25-1 and TRBJ2-1, is EADIYQTPRYLVIGTGKKITLECSQTMGHDKMYWYQQDPGMELHLIHYSYGVNSTEKGDLSSESTVSRIRTEHFPLTLESARPSHTSQYLCASSEYLATGRNEQFFGPGTRLTVL.

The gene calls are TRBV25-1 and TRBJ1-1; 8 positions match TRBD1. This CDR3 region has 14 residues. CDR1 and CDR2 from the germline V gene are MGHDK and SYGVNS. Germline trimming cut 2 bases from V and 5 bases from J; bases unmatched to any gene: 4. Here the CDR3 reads CASSETGGWTEAFF. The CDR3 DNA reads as TGTGCCAGCAGTGAAACAGGGGGATGGACTGAAGCTTTCTTT.

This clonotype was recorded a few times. The DNA for the CDR3 is TGTGCCAGCAGTTGGACTAGCGGGAGGCCGCTTCTCGAGCAGTACTTC. Encoded protein: CASSWTSGRPLLEQYF. The rearrangement joins TRBV6-2 or TRBV6-3 to TRBJ2-7, with 14 bases fitting TRBD2. Germline V CDR1 and CDR2: MNHEY, SVGEGT. The CDR3 is 16 residues long. Trimming cost V 4 bases and J 6 bases; bases outside gene matches: 8.

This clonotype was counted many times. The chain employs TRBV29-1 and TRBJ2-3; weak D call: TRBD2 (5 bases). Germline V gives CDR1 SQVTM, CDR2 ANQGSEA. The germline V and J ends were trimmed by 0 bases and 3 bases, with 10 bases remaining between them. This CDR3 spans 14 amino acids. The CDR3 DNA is TGCAGCGTTGAAGACCCGCCGGGGACAGATACGCAGTATTTT. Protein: CSVEDPPGTDTQYF.